Listed here are 10 T cell receptor beta chains from one sample, sequenced in a study of cytomegalovirus exposure and HLA in healthy donors. Use of 60 Vbeta and 13 Jbeta primers characterized the PCR. Libraries were prepared by immunoSEQ multiplex PCR; TCRdb keeps only in-frame clonotypes and omits some of them. This table holds more than 100,000 clones, 75% to 85% found once. Sequencing was performed on PBMCs. The receptors shown here come from a female donor in good health and CMV-seropositive.

This chain joins TRBV7-9 and TRBJ1-5; 8 bases agree with TRBD1. CDR3 size: 13 residues. Germline CDR1 reads SEHNR; CDR2 reads FQNEAQ (reference sequence). The junction had 1 base not matched to a gene; V was cut back by 4 bases and J by 5 bases. The DNA for the CDR3 is TGTGCCAGCAGCTCACAGGGGGATCAGCCCCAGCATTTT. Translated, it gives CASSSQGDQPQHF.

The chain has TRBV18 and TRBJ2-5; the D is unclear. The V gene's germline CDR1 is KGHSH and CDR2 LQKENI. Trimming removed 1 base from V and 4 bases from J, with 4 bases in between. This CDR3 comprises 12 residues. The CDR3 sequence: CASSPRRETQYF. For the CDR3, the DNA is TGTGCCAGCTCACCACGGAGAGAGACCCAGTACTTC.

The genes are TRBV2 and TRBJ2-2, with a tentative D call TRBD2 (5 bases). Germline values: CDR1 SNHLY, CDR2 FYNNEI. The CDR3 runs to 15 residues. Trimming shortened V by 7 bases and J by 0 bases, and 12 bases separated the two germline ends. CDR3 amino acids: CASTRETSNTGELFF. In nucleotides, the CDR3 is TGTGCCAGCACAAGGGAGACGTCGAACACCGGGGAGCTGTTTTTT.

This clone has only a few counts. The chain links TRBV19 to TRBJ1-5; 8 nucleotides align to TRBD1. The CDR3 loop spans 13 amino acids. Germline values: CDR1 LNHDA, CDR2 SQIVND (reference sequence). V lost 6 bases to trimming and J lost 5 bases; unmatched junction nucleotides: 3. CDR3 region: CASRIRGHQPQHF. The CDR3 DNA reads TGTGCCAGTAGGATCAGGGGGCATCAGCCCCAGCATTTT.

The CDR3 loop reads CASSFRRTGSYEQYF. CDR3 nucleotide sequence: TGTGCCAGCAGCTTCCGAAGGACAGGCTCCTACGAGCAGTACTTC. The J gene is TRBJ2-7, the V gene TRBV11-2, with TRBD1 matching 7 bases. The CDR3 totals 15 residues. J gave up 0 bases and V 3 bases, and 5 bases lay outside the gene matches. Germline V gene sequence: CDR1 SGHAT, CDR2 FQNNGV.

This sequence joins TRBV28 and TRBJ1-6, with D maybe TRBD1 (5 bases). CDR3 length: 15 amino acids. CDR1 and CDR2 from the germline V gene are MDHEN and SYDVKM. The V gene lost 4 bases and the J gene lost 5 bases, with 12 bases spanning the gap. In DNA, the CDR3 is TGTGCCAGCAGTTCCGGCGGGGCCGATAATTCACCCCTCCACTTT. As protein: CASSSGGADNSPLHF.

J is TRBJ2-1 and V is TRBV29-1; D is perhaps TRBD2 (5 bases). The CDR3 totals 16 residues. Trimming left V 3 bases short and J 2 bases short, with 17 bases between. The germline V gene has CDR1 SQVTM and CDR2 ANQGSEA. CDR3 bases: TGCAGCGTTGAGTTCCCTACAAGCGGACCCTACAATGAGCAGTTCTTC. Amino acids: CSVEFPTSGPYNEQFF.

This rearrangement joins TRBV5-1 to TRBJ2-6, with 8 bases aligning to TRBD1. The CDR3 is 17 residues long. Losses at the gene ends were 3 bases for V and 0 bases for J; bases not matched to a gene: 5. Germline V lookup: CDR1 SGHRS, CDR2 YFSETQ. Here the CDR3 reads CASSWGRGPSGANVLTF. The CDR3 DNA reads as TGCGCCAGCAGCTGGGGCAGGGGGCCCTCTGGGGCCAACGTCCTGACTTTC.

This rearrangement joins TRBV18 to TRBJ2-5, with D possibly matching TRBD2 (5 bases). Trimming stripped 4 bases from V and 2 bases from J, with 11 bases between. The CDR3 is 14 amino acids. Germline-derived CDR1 and CDR2 are KGHSH and LQKENI. In nucleotides, the CDR3 is TGTGCCAGCTCACTCGGACTCGAACAAGAGACCCAGTACTTC. Translated: CASSLGLEQETQYF.

This clone was recorded a few times. This chain uses TRBV18 with TRBJ2-2; D not resolved. This CDR3 comprises 11 residues. Trimming cost V 6 bases and J 8 bases, with 7 bases left between them. The germline V gene encodes CDR1 KGHSH and CDR2 LQKENI. CDR3 loop: CASSLAGELFF. DNA for the CDR3: TGTGCCAGCTCTTTGGCTGGGGAGCTGTTTTTT.